Below are 13 T cell receptor beta chains sequenced from a single sample in a study of regulatory T cells in long-lasting Graves disease. Arm-PCR of CDR3 regions with iRepertoire HTBI primers generated TCR beta libraries. Using its own MiXCR run on the multiplex PCR reads, TCRdb lists one record per CDR3 protein. The sample has some 240,000 distinct CDR3 sequences, approximately 18% seen once. Time point here: newly diagnosed GD, antithyroid drugs for less than 3 months. There was RNA extracted from PBMCs, and the TCR library was made from it. These data were also filed under a second study, of T cells in Graves' hyperthyroidism and ophthalmopathy.

The sequenced sample was peripheral blood mononuclear cells (PBMCs), obtained at new diagnosis, from a patient treated with antithyroid drugs. All receptors come from a woman in her twenties or thirties with Graves disease.

V usage is TRBV12-3 or TRBV12-4 and J usage is TRBJ2-5; D is perhaps TRBD1 or TRBD2 (5 bases each). The CDR3 extends over 14 amino acids. Deletions cut 8 bases from V and 5 bases from J, with 18 bases between. The CDR3 DNA reads TGTGCCAGCTCCCCCCGAGGGGCGATGGAGACCCAGTACTTC. It encodes CASSPRGAMETQYF.

This clonotype was counted ten times or more. The rearrangement uses TRBV11-1 and TRBJ2-3; TRBD1 agrees at 7 bases. CDR1 is SGHAT and CDR2 is FQDESV in the germline V gene (reference sequence). The CDR3 totals 15 residues. The trim removed 1 base at V and 6 bases at J, leaving 7 bases unmatched. The CDR3 nucleotides are TGTGCCAGCAGCTTAGAGGGGGACAGCTGGGATACGCAGTATTTT. It yields the protein CASSLEGDSWDTQYF. Based on the CDR3 plus reference TRBV11-1 and TRBJ2-3, the full variable domain is EAEVAQSPRYKITEKSQAVAFWCDPISGHATLYWYRQILGQGPELLVQFQDESVVDDSQLPKDRFSAERLKGVDSTLKIQPAELGDSAMYLCASSLEGDSWDTQYFGPGTRLTVL.

This clonotype was seen a handful of times. This CDR3 reads CASFEFGLAALSEQYF. CDR3 sequence (DNA): TGTGCCAGCTTCGAGTTCGGACTAGCGGCCCTCTCCGAGCAGTACTTC. V and J are TRBV6-1 and TRBJ2-7; TRBD2 matches 10 bases. CDR1 is MNHNS, CDR2 SASEGT, per germline. CDR3 length: 16 residues. V was clipped by 8 bases and J by 6 bases; unmatched bases: 16.

The sample holds many counts of this clonotype. The J gene is TRBJ1-2, the V gene TRBV20-1; 11 bases line up with TRBD1. The CDR3 length is 14 residues. The junction had 10 bases not matched to a gene; V was cut back by 5 bases and J by 8 bases. Germline CDR1 is DFQATT and CDR2 is SNEGSKA (reference sequence). Here the CDR3 reads CSAYRTGGVQGYTF. CDR3 nucleotide sequence: TGCAGTGCTTATCGGACAGGGGGCGTACAAGGCTACACCTTC.

This clonotype has at least ten counts. This chain joins TRBV14 and TRBJ1-2, with a weak D call TRBD1 (6 bases). Trimming stripped 0 bases from V and 1 base from J, with 12 bases between. This CDR3 is 16 amino acids long. Germline lookup yields CDR1 SGHDN and CDR2 FVKESK. The CDR3 is CASSQDSGGFNYGYTF. In DNA form, the CDR3 reads TGTGCCAGCAGCCAAGATAGCGGGGGCTTTAACTATGGCTACACCTTC.

This clonotype appeared many times. This chain uses TRBV9 with TRBJ1-3; 10 nucleotides line up with TRBD1. Looked up from germline, CDR1 is SGDLS and CDR2 is YYNGEE. This CDR3 is 15 amino acids long. V shed 3 bases, J shed 2 bases, and the junction held 2 bases outside the gene matches. Here the CDR3 reads CASSGTGGTGNTIYF. For the CDR3, the DNA is TGTGCCAGCAGCGGGACAGGGGGTACTGGAAACACCATATATTTT.

In this sample, this clonotype turned up many times. V is TRBV18 and J is TRBJ2-7; 7 positions match TRBD2. Germline V lookup: CDR1 KGHSH, CDR2 LQKENI. The CDR3 runs 13 residues. The V gene end was trimmed by 6 bases and the J gene end by 5 bases; junction bases not matched to a gene: 7. For the CDR3, the DNA is TGTGCCAGCTCCCCGGGGGGAGCCCACGAGCAGTACTTC. It is translated as CASSPGGAHEQYF.

This clonotype was found many times. The V and J genes are TRBV2 and TRBJ2-2; the D gene is possibly TRBD2 (5 bases). This CDR3 contains 17 residues. Trimming took 2 bases from V and 2 from J, leaving 15 bases between them. Germline values: CDR1 SNHLY, CDR2 FYNNEI. The CDR3 sequence: CASSEHLAGLNTGELFF. CDR3 nucleotides: TGTGCCAGCAGTGAACATTTGGCGGGCCTAAACACCGGGGAGCTGTTTTTT.

V is TRBV2 and J is TRBJ2-3; tentative D call: TRBD2 (6 bases). In germline, CDR1 is SNHLY, CDR2 FYNNEI. The CDR3 has 16 residues. Between the trimmed V and J ends, which lost 4 bases and 2 bases, there was a span of 16 bases. CDR3 residues: CASSGYEAGYTDTQYF. The CDR3 nucleotides are TGTGCCAGCAGTGGTTATGAGGCGGGATACACAGATACGCAGTATTTT.

This clonotype was detected ten times or more. The rearrangement joins TRBV27 to TRBJ2-1, with D tentatively TRBD1 or TRBD2 (5 bases each). The CDR3 sequence is 17 residues long. CDR1 is MNHEY, CDR2 SMNVEV, per germline (reference sequence). Trimming stripped 5 bases from V and 2 bases from J, with 19 bases between. This CDR3 is CASSTRDPSWAYNEQFF. In DNA, the CDR3 is TGTGCCAGCAGTACCCGGGACCCCTCTTGGGCCTACAATGAGCAGTTCTTC.

This clonotype was observed many times. This rearrangement joins TRBV3-1 to TRBJ1-3; no definite D call. CDR1 is LGHDT and CDR2 is YNNKEL in the germline V gene (reference sequence). The CDR3 loop spans 14 amino acids. Trimming took off 0 bases at V and 4 bases at J, with 7 bases between the two ends. The CDR3 coding sequence is TGTGCCAGCAGCCAAGATCCGGGGGGAAACACCATATATTTT. Protein product: CASSQDPGGNTIYF.

This clonotype was seen many times. This chain uses TRBV10-3 with TRBJ2-7; the D is unclear. CDR3 length: 13 residues. V was trimmed by 6 bases and J by 2 bases, leaving 11 bases between them. The V gene's germline CDR1 is ENHRY and CDR2 SYGVKD. CDR3 protein: CAISPGQTYEQYF. DNA of the CDR3: TGTGCCATCAGCCCAGGCCAGACCTACGAGCAGTACTTC.

This clonotype came up many times. The J gene is TRBJ2-2, the V gene TRBV6-1; 12 nucleotides align to TRBD2. Germline V CDR1 and CDR2: MNHNS, SASEGT. There are 18 residues in the CDR3. V shed 2 bases and J 6 bases; nucleotides not matched to a gene: 10. The CDR3 region has the DNA TGTGCCAGCAGTGAAAAAAGTCTAGCGGGAGGGCTCGCCGGGGAGCTGTTTTTT. It yields the protein CASSEKSLAGGLAGELFF.